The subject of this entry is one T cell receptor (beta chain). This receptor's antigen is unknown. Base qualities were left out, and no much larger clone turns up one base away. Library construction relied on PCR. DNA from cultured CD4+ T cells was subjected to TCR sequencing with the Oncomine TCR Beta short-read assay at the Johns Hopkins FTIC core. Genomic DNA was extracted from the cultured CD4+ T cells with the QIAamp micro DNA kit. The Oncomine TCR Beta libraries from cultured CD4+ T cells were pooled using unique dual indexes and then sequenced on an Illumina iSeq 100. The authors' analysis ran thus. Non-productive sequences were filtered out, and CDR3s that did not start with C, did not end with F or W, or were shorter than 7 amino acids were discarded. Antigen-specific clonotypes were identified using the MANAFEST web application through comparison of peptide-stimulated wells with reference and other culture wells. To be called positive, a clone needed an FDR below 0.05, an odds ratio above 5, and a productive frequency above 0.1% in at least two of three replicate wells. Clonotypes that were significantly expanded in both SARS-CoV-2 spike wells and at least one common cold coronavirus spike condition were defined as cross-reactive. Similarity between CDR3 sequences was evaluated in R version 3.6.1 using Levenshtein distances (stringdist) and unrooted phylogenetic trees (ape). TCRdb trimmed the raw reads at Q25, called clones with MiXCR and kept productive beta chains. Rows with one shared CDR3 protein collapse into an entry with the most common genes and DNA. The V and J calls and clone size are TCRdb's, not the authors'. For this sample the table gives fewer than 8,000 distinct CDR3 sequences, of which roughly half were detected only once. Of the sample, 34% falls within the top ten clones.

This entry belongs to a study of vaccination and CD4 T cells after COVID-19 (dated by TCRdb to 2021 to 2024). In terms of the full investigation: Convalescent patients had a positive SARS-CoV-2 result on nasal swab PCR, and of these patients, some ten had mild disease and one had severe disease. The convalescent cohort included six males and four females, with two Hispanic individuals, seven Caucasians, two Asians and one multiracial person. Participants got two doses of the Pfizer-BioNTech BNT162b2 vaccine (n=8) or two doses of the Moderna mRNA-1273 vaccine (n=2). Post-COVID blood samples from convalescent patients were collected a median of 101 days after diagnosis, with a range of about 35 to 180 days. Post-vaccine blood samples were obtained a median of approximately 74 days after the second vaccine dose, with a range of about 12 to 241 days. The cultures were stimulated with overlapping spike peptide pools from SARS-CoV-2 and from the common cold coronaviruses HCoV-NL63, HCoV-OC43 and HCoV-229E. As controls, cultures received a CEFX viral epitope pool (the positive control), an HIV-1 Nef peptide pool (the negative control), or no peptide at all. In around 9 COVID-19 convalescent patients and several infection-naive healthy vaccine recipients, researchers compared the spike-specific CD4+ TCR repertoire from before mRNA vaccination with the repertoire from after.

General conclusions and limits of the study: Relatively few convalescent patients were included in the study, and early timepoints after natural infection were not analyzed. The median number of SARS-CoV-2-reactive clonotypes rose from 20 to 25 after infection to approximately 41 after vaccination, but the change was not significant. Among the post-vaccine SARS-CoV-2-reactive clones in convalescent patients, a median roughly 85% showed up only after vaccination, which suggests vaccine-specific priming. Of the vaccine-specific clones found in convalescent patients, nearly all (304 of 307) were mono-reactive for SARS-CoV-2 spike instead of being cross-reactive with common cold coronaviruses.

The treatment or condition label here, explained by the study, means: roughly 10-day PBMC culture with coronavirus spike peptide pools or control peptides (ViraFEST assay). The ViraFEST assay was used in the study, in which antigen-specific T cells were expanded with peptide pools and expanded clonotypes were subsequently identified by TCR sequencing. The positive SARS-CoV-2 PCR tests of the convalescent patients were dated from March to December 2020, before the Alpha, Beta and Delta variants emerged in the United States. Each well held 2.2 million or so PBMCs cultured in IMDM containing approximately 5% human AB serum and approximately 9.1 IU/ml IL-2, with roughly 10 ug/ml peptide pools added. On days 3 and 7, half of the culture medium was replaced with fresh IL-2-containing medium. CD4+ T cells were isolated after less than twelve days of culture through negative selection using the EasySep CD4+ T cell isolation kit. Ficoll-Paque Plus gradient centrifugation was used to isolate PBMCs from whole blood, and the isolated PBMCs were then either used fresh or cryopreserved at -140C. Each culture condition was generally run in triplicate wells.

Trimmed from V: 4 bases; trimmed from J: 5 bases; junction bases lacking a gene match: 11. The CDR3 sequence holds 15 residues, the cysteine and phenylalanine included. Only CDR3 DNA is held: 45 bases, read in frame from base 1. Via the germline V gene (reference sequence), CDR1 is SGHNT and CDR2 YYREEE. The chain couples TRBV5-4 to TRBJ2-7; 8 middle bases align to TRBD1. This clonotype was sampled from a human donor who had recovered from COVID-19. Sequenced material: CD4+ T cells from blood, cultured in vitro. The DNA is TGTGCCAGCAGCACCGGACAGGGCACGGTCAACGAGCAGTACTTC. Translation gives CASSTGQGTVNEQYF.